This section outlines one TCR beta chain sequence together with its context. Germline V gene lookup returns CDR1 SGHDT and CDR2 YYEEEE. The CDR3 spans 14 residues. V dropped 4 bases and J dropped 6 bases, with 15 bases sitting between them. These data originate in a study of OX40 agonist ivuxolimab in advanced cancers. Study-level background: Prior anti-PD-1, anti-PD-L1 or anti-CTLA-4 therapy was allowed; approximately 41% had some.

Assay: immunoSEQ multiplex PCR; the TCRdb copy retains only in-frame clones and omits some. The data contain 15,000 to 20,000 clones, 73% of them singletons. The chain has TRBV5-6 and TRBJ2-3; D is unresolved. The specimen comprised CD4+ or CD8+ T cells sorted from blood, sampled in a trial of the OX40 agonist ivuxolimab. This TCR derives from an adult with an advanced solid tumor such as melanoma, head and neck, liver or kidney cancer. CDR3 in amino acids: CASSAGSHWDTQYF. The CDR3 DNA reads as TGTGCCAGCAGCGCAGGATCGCACTGGGATACGCAGTATTTT.